This paragraph reports one T cell receptor (beta chain). This sample is part of a study of blood T cell repertoires in COVID-19. The authors' processing: Reference gene primer amplification gave estimated nucleated cell counts. Measured with immunoSEQ multiplex PCR; TCRdb has only the in-frame clones, and not every one. V and J calls and clone size are copied from that table; D and trimming were computed from the DNA. This repertoire shows 90,000 to 150,000 clones, 85% to 90% found once; its top ten account for roughly a tenth. The origin of this receptor is a man aged 80 or over with acute or convalescent COVID-19. Material for sequencing was peripheral blood.

The CDR3 DNA reads TGTGCCATCAGTGAGTCGGTGGGAAGGGGGGGCACTGAAGCTTTCTTT. This codes for CAISESVGRGGTEAFF. The V gene is TRBV10-3, the J gene TRBJ1-1; perhaps TRBD1 as D (6 bases). CDR3 length: 16 amino acids. Germline V CDR1 and CDR2: ENHRY, SYGVKD. V lost 0 bases to trimming and J lost 4 bases, with 15 bases between them.